One sample yielded the 6 T cell receptor beta chains listed below, sequenced in a study of shared clonotypes between healthy human individuals. The protocol was immunoSEQ multiplex PCR, while the TCRdb copy is restricted to in-frame clones and leaves out a portion. This repertoire shows 800,000 to 1,200,000 clones, approximately 80% found once; its top ten account for approximately 0.56%. Sequenced input: memory CD4+ T cells from PBMCs. Subset reported: CD45RA-negative fraction. Source of these receptors: a man between 18 and 29 years old in good health. Some clones in this sample may be carry-over from other donors' samples.

J is TRBJ2-3 and V is TRBV2, with a tentative D call TRBD2 (5 bases). This CDR3 has 14 residues. Germline V CDR1 and CDR2: SNHLY, FYNNEI. Deletions cut 6 bases from V and 6 bases from J, with 16 bases between. CDR3 nucleotides: TGTGCCAGCAGACCTTCCGGGAAGGTCGATACGCAGTATTTT. It translates to CASRPSGKVDTQYF. Based on the CDR3 plus reference TRBV2 and TRBJ2-3, the full variable domain is EPEVTQTPSHQVTQMGQEVILRCVPISNHLYFYWYRQILGQKVEFLVSFYNNEISEKSEIFDDQFSVERPDGSNFTLKIRSTKLEDSAMYFCASRPSGKVDTQYFGPGTRLTVL.

The CDR3 DNA sequence: TGTGCCAGCAGCGACTGGACAGGTCGGGAGACCCAGTACTTC. Amino acids: CASSDWTGRETQYF. The J gene is TRBJ2-5, the V gene TRBV7-9; 7 bases agree with TRBD1. This CDR3 is built from 14 residues. Germline loops: CDR1 SEHNR, CDR2 FQNEAQ (reference sequence). V dropped 5 bases and J dropped 5; count of bases not matched to a gene: 8.

This CDR3 reads CASSTGQFYQPQHF. Written as DNA, the CDR3 is TGTGCCAGCAGTACGGGACAGTTCTATCAGCCCCAGCATTTT. The chain employs TRBV2 and TRBJ1-5, with TRBD1 matching 7 bases. There are 14 residues in the CDR3. CDR1 is SNHLY, CDR2 FYNNEI, per germline. Germline trimming cut 5 bases from V and 5 bases from J; bases unmatched to any gene: 6.

The chain links TRBV5-5 to TRBJ1-4; 7 nucleotides align to TRBD1. The germline gives CDR1 SGHKS, CDR2 YYEKEE (reference sequence). The CDR3 consists of 14 residues. The trim removed 2 bases at V and 6 bases at J, leaving 4 bases unmatched. The CDR3 DNA follows: TGTGCCAGCAGCTTCGGAGGGGGCTATGAAAAACTGTTTTTT. Amino acid sequence: CASSFGGGYEKLFF.

This clone was counted only a few times. The chain has TRBV10-2 and TRBJ1-5, with 11 bases lining up with TRBD1. CDR3 length equals 15 residues. Germline CDR1 and CDR2: WSHSY and SAAADI. Trimming at V came to 6 bases and at J to 1 base, leaving 2 bases not matched to a gene. The chain's CDR3 is CASRGTGGSNQPQHF. DNA of the CDR3: TGCGCCAGCAGGGGGACAGGGGGAAGCAATCAGCCCCAGCATTTT.

The gene calls are TRBV5-6 and TRBJ2-6; tentative D call: TRBD2 (6 bases). Germline CDR1 reads SGHDT; CDR2 reads YYEEEE. The CDR3 is made up of 17 amino acids. V was trimmed by 3 bases and J by 0 bases, leaving 13 bases between them. The CDR3 loop reads CASSYGTASSGANVLTF. The DNA for the CDR3 is TGTGCCAGCAGCTACGGGACTGCCAGCTCTGGGGCCAACGTCCTGACTTTC.